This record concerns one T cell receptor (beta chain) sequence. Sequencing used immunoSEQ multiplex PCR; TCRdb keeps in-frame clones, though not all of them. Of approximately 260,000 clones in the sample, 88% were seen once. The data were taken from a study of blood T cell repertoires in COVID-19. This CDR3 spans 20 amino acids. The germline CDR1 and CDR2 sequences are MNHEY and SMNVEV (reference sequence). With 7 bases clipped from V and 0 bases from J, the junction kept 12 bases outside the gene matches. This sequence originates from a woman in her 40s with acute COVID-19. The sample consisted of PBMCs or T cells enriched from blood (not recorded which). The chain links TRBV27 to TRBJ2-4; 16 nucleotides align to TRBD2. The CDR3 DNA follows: TGTGCCAGCATCCCTCCGGGACTAGCGGGAGGGTGGGTAGCCAAAAACATTCAGTACTTC. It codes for CASIPPGLAGGWVAKNIQYF.